This T cell receptor (beta chain) appears in the sequencing data of a study of blood T cell repertoires in COVID-19. The repertoire was sequenced with immunoSEQ multiplex PCR; TCRdb's copy has only in-frame clones and lacks some. The profile shows over 50,000 clones, roughly 77% of them singletons. The CDR3 spans 13 residues. The V gene's germline CDR1 is SGHKS and CDR2 YYEKEE (reference sequence). Trimming took off 2 bases at V and 4 bases at J, with 9 bases between the two ends. The sequencing sample was made of peripheral blood. The chain employs TRBV5-5 and TRBJ2-5; perhaps TRBD2 as D (5 bases). This TCR came from a man aged 80 or over with acute or convalescent COVID-19. The CDR3 DNA reads as TGTGCCAGCAGCTTTGAGGGCCCAGAGACCCAGTACTTC. Protein product: CASSFEGPETQYF.